The 18 T cell receptor beta chains given below trace back to one sample, sequenced in a study of cytomegalovirus exposure and HLA in healthy donors. PCR was performed using 60 Vbeta and 13 Jbeta primers. Profiling relied on immunoSEQ multiplex PCR, and the TCRdb table lists in-frame clones only, not all of them. The table has around 130,000 clones, just under 80% seen once. The specimen was PBMCs. Every receptor here comes from a woman in her forties in good health and CMV-seronegative.

In its sample, this clone was seen once. CDR3 in DNA: TGTGCCAGCAGAAGGGACAGGGTTATGCTGCATTTATTGAACACTGAAGCTTTCTTT. This codes for CASRRDRVMLHLLNTEAFF. The chain is built from TRBV2 and TRBJ1-1; 9 positions agree with TRBD1. This CDR3 is built from 19 residues. In germline, CDR1 is SNHLY, CDR2 FYNNEI. Trimming removed 6 bases from V and 0 bases from J; junction bases left unmatched: 17. Drawing the rest from reference TRBV2 and TRBJ1-1, the complete variable domain is EPEVTQTPSHQVTQMGQEVILRCVPISNHLYFYWYRQILGQKVEFLVSFYNNEISEKSEIFDDQFSVERPDGSNFTLKIRSTKLEDSAMYFCASRRDRVMLHLLNTEAFFGQGTRLTVV.

V gene TRBV14 combines with J gene TRBJ2-7, with TRBD2 matching over 9 bases. CDR3 length: 15 residues. The V gene's germline CDR1 is SGHDN and CDR2 FVKESK. The V segment lost 4 bases and the J segment 4 bases; nucleotides outside the gene matches: 8. The CDR3 here is CASSRAGGLWYEQYF. The DNA for the CDR3 is TGTGCCAGCAGCCGGGCGGGAGGGCTCTGGTACGAGCAGTACTTC.

The chain couples TRBV5-1 to TRBJ2-5, with D possibly matching TRBD1 (6 bases). Trimming left V 0 bases short and J 2 bases short, with 8 bases between. The CDR3 has 14 residues. Germline V gene sequence: CDR1 SGHRS, CDR2 YFSETQ. CDR3 in amino acids: CASSLGTAQETQYF. The CDR3 DNA follows: TGCGCCAGCAGCTTGGGGACAGCGCAAGAGACCCAGTACTTC. The whole variable domain, filled in from reference TRBV5-1 and TRBJ2-5, reads KAGVTQTPRYLIKTRGQQVTLSCSPISGHRSVSWYQQTPGQGLQFLFEYFSETQRNKGNFPGRFSGRQFSNSRSEMNVSTLELGDSALYLCASSLGTAQETQYFGPGTRLLVL.

A note on this clone: Other DNA variants within this sample encode the same CDR3. V and J are TRBV7-2 and TRBJ2-3, with D perhaps matching TRBD2 (5 bases). Germline CDR1 SGHTA, CDR2 FQGNSA. Deletions cut 3 bases from V and 3 bases from J, with 13 bases between. This CDR3 region has 15 residues. CDR3 protein: CASSFREYSTDTQYF. CDR3 in DNA: TGTGCCAGCAGCTTTCGGGAATACAGTACAGATACGCAGTATTTT. Using reference TRBV7-2 and TRBJ2-3 for the parts outside the CDR3, the full variable domain is GAGVSQSPSNKVTEKGKDVELRCDPISGHTALYWYRQSLGQGLEFLIYFQGNSAPDKSGLPSDRFSAERTGGSVSTLTIQRTQQEDSAVYLCASSFREYSTDTQYFGPGTRLTVL.

This clone was detected a few times. The chain employs TRBV4-1 and TRBJ2-5; no reliable D call. Trimming shortened V by 0 bases and J by 3 bases, and 11 bases separated the two germline ends. The germline V gene encodes CDR1 MGHRA and CDR2 YSYEKL. The CDR3 runs to 15 residues. The CDR3 DNA reads as TGCGCCAGCAGCCAAGATAGCCTAGAAGAAGAGACCCAGTACTTC. Amino acids: CASSQDSLEEETQYF.

The rearrangement uses TRBV4-1 and TRBJ1-5; the D is unclear. CDR1 and CDR2 from the germline V gene are MGHRA and YSYEKL. V gave up 4 bases and J gave up 7 bases, with 17 bases separating them. The CDR3 is made up of 15 amino acids. CDR3 DNA: TGCGCCAGCAGCCGATCTCCGGAGCGGGTACAGCCCCAGCATTTT. Its translation: CASSRSPERVQPQHF.

The V and J genes are TRBV20-1 and TRBJ1-5; D is possibly TRBD1 (6 bases). Germline V CDR1 and CDR2: DFQATT, SNEGSKA (reference sequence). Trimming pared 6 bases from V and 4 bases from J, leaving 7 bases between. The CDR3 length is 11 residues. For the CDR3, the DNA is TGCAGTGCCCAGGGGAATCAGCCCCAGCATTTT. Translated: CSAQGNQPQHF.

This clone has just a few counts. The gene calls are TRBV27 and TRBJ1-2, with a tentative D call TRBD1 (6 bases). In germline, CDR1 is MNHEY, CDR2 SMNVEV (reference sequence). With 5 bases removed from V and 8 bases from J, the gap between germline ends came to 15 bases. The CDR3 extends over 13 amino acids. The CDR3, as DNA: TGTGCCAGCAGTGACCTCCAGGGGCTCGGCTACACCTTC. It encodes CASSDLQGLGYTF.

The V and J genes are TRBV9 and TRBJ1-1, with TRBD1 matching over 7 bases. This CDR3 is built from 17 residues. The germline V gene encodes CDR1 SGDLS and CDR2 YYNGEE. Trimming at V came to 0 bases and at J to 1 base, leaving 9 bases not matched to a gene. The CDR3, as DNA: TGTGCCAGCAGCGTAGAGGGAACGACAGGGAAGAACACTGAAGCTTTCTTT. This gives the protein CASSVEGTTGKNTEAFF. Based on the CDR3 plus reference TRBV9 and TRBJ1-1, the full variable domain is DSGVTQTPKHLITATGQRVTLRCSPRSGDLSVYWYQQSLDQGLQFLIQYYNGEERAKGNILERFSAQQFPDLHSELNLSSLELGDSALYFCASSVEGTTGKNTEAFFGQGTRLTVV.

For this clone: An end of the junction differs from the germline gene, which may be a read error. The chain joins TRBV7-9 to TRBJ2-7; D gene uncertain. CDR1 and CDR2 from the germline V gene are SEHNR and FQNEAQ (reference sequence). The CDR3 runs 15 residues. The CDR3 loop is CSSTYSSGSSYEQYF. Here the CDR3 DNA reads TGTTCCAGCACCTACTCCTCCGGTAGCTCCTACGAGCAGTACTTC.

This rearrangement joins TRBV11-2 to TRBJ2-7; 10 bases map to TRBD1. The CDR3 loop spans 15 amino acids. Germline V lookup: CDR1 SGHAT, CDR2 FQNNGV. J gave up 4 bases and V 0 bases, and 3 bases lay outside the gene matches. CDR3 DNA sequence: TGTGCCAGCAGCTTAGATGACAGGGGGCTATACGAGCAGTACTTC. Its translation is CASSLDDRGLYEQYF. The full variable domain, its missing parts supplied by reference TRBV11-2 and TRBJ2-7, is EAGVAQSPRYKIIEKRQSVAFWCNPISGHATLYWYQQILGQGPKLLIQFQNNGVVDDSQLPKDRFSAERLKGVDSTLKIQPAKLEDSAVYLCASSLDDRGLYEQYFGPGTRLTVT.

This clone was seen once. The chain carries TRBV18 and TRBJ1-6; no reliable D call. The CDR3 has 12 residues. Germline V gives CDR1 KGHSH, CDR2 LQKENI. Deletions cut 3 bases from V and 5 bases from J, with 2 bases between. The CDR3 DNA is TGTGCCAGCTCACCCAATAATTCACCCCTCCACTTT. Translating it yields CASSPNNSPLHF.

V and J are TRBV7-9 and TRBJ2-2; TRBD2 is a possible D gene (5 bases). Trimming removed 4 bases from V and 0 bases from J, with 12 bases in between. The CDR3 runs to 16 residues. Germline-derived CDR1 and CDR2 are SEHNR and FQNEAQ (reference sequence). For the CDR3, the DNA is TGTGCCAGCAGCTCGAGGGAATCATCGAACACCGGGGAGCTGTTTTTT. It translates to CASSSRESSNTGELFF.

This chain uses TRBV5-6 with TRBJ1-2; D is unresolved. This CDR3 contains 16 residues. Trimming stripped 4 bases from V and 4 bases from J, with 20 bases between. Germline V gene data show CDR1 as SGHDT and CDR2 as YYEEEE. The CDR3 DNA reads as TGTGCCAGCAGCATGGAGCCTCGGGCTCGGGGCTATGGCTACACCTTC. Translating gives CASSMEPRARGYGYTF. Filled out from reference TRBV5-6 and TRBJ1-2, the complete variable domain reads DAGVTQSPTHLIKTRGQQVTLRCSPKSGHDTVSWYQQALGQGPQFIFQYYEEEERQRGNFPDRFSGHQFPNYSSELNVNALLLGDSALYLCASSMEPRARGYGYTFGSGTRLTVV.

J is TRBJ2-1 and V is TRBV13, with TRBD2 matching over 13 bases. V lost 1 base to trimming and J lost 3 bases; unmatched junction nucleotides: 9. The CDR3 totals 19 residues. Germline CDR1 PRHDT, CDR2 FYEKMQ (reference sequence). Here the CDR3 DNA reads TGTGCCAGCAGCTTAGTTGGACTAGCGGGAGTGTCAAACTACAATGAGCAGTTCTTC. It specifies CASSLVGLAGVSNYNEQFF.

This chain links TRBV5-1 with TRBJ2-5; 10 nucleotides match TRBD2. V was pared by 3 bases and J by 1 base, with 6 bases of the junction left unmatched. Germline V gene data show CDR1 as SGHRS and CDR2 as YFSETQ. The CDR3 has 16 residues. As DNA, the CDR3 is TGCGCCAGCAGCTCCTCTAGCGGGAGCGGCCAAGAGACCCAGTACTTC. It yields the protein CASSSSSGSGQETQYF.

The CDR3 is CASSPLSYEQYF. CDR3 DNA sequence: TGTGCCAGCTCACCACTATCCTACGAGCAGTACTTC. The chain has TRBV18 and TRBJ2-7; D gene ambiguous. Between the trimmed V and J ends, which lost 1 base and 1 base, there was a span of 2 bases. Looked up from germline, CDR1 is KGHSH and CDR2 is LQKENI. This CDR3 comprises 12 residues.

This clone was detected only once. The CDR3 here is CASSVGPAGTGELFF. CDR3 DNA sequence: TGTGCCAGCAGCGTAGGGCCAGCGGGCACCGGGGAGCTGTTTTTT. V usage is TRBV9 and J usage is TRBJ2-2; tentatively, D is TRBD2 (6 bases). The CDR3 is made up of 15 amino acids. The germline V and J ends were trimmed by 0 bases and 4 bases, with 10 bases remaining between them. Germline CDR1 SGDLS, CDR2 YYNGEE.